This TCR beta chain was found in a study of T cells in Graves' hyperthyroidism and ophthalmopathy. Study-level points and caveats: Using 13 V-J features, a model discriminated ophthalmopathy from stable hyperthyroidism.

The V segment lost 6 bases and the J segment 2 bases; nucleotides outside the gene matches: 13. The CDR3 covers 17 residues. Germline CDR1 SNHLY, CDR2 FYNNEI. TCR beta CDR3 sequences were amplified from RNA transcripts. HTBI primers were used for first-round RT-PCR of the TCR CDR3. Each CDR3 protein gets one entry after TCRdb re-called the multiplex PCR reads with MiXCR. The table has hundreds of thousands of distinct CDR3 sequences, more than 13% seen once; the top ten hold 30% to 35%. This clonotype showed up many times. Its specificity is not known. Graves' hyperthyroidism showing no ophthalmopathy progression within 18 months was considered stable.

The gene calls are TRBV2 and TRBJ2-5; 9 bases agree with TRBD2. The sequencing input was blood. This receptor was taken from a woman aged 30 to 39 with Graves' hyperthyroidism. For the CDR3, the DNA is TGTGCCAGCAGGAAGAGTAGCGGGAGCATTAGGCAAGAGACCCAGTACTTC. Its protein product is CASRKSSGSIRQETQYF.